This is a list of T cell receptor beta chains from one sample in a study of tumor-infiltrating lymphocytes in primary liver carcinoma. One entry per CDR3 protein results from TCRdb running MiXCR on the multiplex PCR reads. The repertoire holds 100,000 or so distinct CDR3 sequences, about four fifths seen once, with approximately 21% in the top ten. Material for sequencing was liver tumor tissue from sampling region 3. Source of these receptors: a middle-aged man with primary liver carcinoma and hepatitis B virus infection. Both conserved end residues are part of each CDR3. Fields, in order: J gene, V gene, clone size, D gene, CDR3 length, CDR3 protein, CDR3 DNA. The D gene is left open where the match is weak. Clone sizes are given selectively: once, few, many, or a class where the clone is expanded.

J: TRBJ2-1; V: TRBV6-1; size: .; D: TRBD2; length: 15; CDR3: CTSREAGGIYNEQLF; DNA: TGTACCAGCAGAGAAGCGGGAGGGATCTACAATGAGCAGTTGTTC
J: TRBJ1-2; V: TRBV4-3; size: .; D: .; length: 14; CDR3: CASSFQWAGNGYTF; DNA: TGTGCCAGCAGCTTCCAGTGGGCAGGCAATGGCTACACCTTC
J: TRBJ2-5; V: TRBV11-2; size: .; D: .; length: 18; CDR3: CASSPSSIHGNGLETQYF; DNA: TGTGCCAGCAGCCCTAGCTCAATCCACGGTAATGGGCTGGAGACCCAGTACTTC
J: TRBJ2-1; V: TRBV11-3; size: .; D: .; length: 14; CDR3: CASNLSVSNNEQFF; DNA: TGTGCTAGCAACTTAAGCGTCTCGAACAATGAGCAGTTCTTC
J: TRBJ1-2; V: TRBV11-2; size: .; D: .; length: 10; CDR3: CASSPNSYIF; DNA: TGTGCCAGCAGCCCCAATAGCTACATATTC
J: TRBJ2-7; V: TRBV4-2; size: .; D: TRBD1; length: 15; CDR3: CASSQRTGNTYDQYF; DNA: TGTGCTAGCAGCCAACGGACAGGTAACACCTACGATCAGTACTTC
J: TRBJ1-1; V: TRBV10-3; size: .; D: TRBD1; length: 14; CDR3: CVISGQGLSTEAFF; DNA: TGTGTCATCAGCGGACAGGGCCTGAGCACTGAAGCTTTCTTT
J: TRBJ2-7; V: TRBV6-2/TRBV6-3; size: .; D: .; length: 14; CDR3: CGSKRLQEGYEQYF; DNA: TGTGGCAGCAAGAGACTACAGGAGGGCTACGAGCAATACTTC
J: TRBJ2-3; V: TRBV6-6; size: .; D: .; length: 12; CDR3: CACSPKEDTQYF; DNA: TGTGCCTGCAGTCCCAAGGAAGATACGCAGTATTTT
J: TRBJ1-3; V: TRBV6-6; size: .; D: TRBD1; length: 15; CDR3: CANSPPGGNGNTIYF; DNA: TGTGCCAACAGTCCGCCAGGGGGCAACGGAAACACCATATATTTC
J: TRBJ2-6; V: TRBV5-8; size: .; D: .; length: 15; CDR3: CAISFRVSGANVLTF; DNA: TGTGCCATCAGCTTTCGGGTCTCCGGGGCCAACGTCCTGACTTTC
J: TRBJ2-3; V: TRBV11-2; size: .; D: TRBD2; length: 16; CDR3: CASSSPGLVGVNTQYF; DNA: TGTGCTAGCAGCTCCCCGGGACTAGTGGGAGTGAATACGCAGTATTTT
J: TRBJ1-2; V: TRBV10-2; size: .; D: TRBD1; length: 14; CDR3: CASSGQGMNYGYIF; DNA: TGCGCCAGCAGTGGACAGGGGATGAACTATGGCTACATCTTC
J: TRBJ2-7; V: TRBV10-3; size: .; D: .; length: 15; CDR3: CVISDNSHQPYEQYF; DNA: TGTGTCATCAGTGATAACAGCCATCAACCCTACGAGCAGTACTTC
J: TRBJ2-2; V: TRBV6-2/TRBV6-3; size: .; D: TRBD2; length: 15; CDR3: CTSSYLGGDAGELFF; DNA: TGTACCAGCAGTTACCTGGGGGGGGATGCCGGGGAGCTGTTTTTT
J: TRBJ2-3; V: TRBV15; size: .; D: .; length: 17; CDR3: CATSIEGGPGTTDTQYF; DNA: TGTGCCACCAGCATAGAGGGCGGACCGGGGACCACAGATACGCAGTATTTT
J: TRBJ2-7; V: TRBV6-7; size: .; D: .; length: 16; CDR3: CASSYLASATGHEQYF; DNA: TGTGCCAGCAGTTACTTGGCAAGTGCCACTGGGCACGAGCAGTACTTC
J: TRBJ2-7; V: TRBV5-1; size: .; D: .; length: 13; CDR3: CASNLVTSYEQYF; DNA: TGCGCCAGCAACTTGGTGACGTCCTACGAGCAATACTTC
J: TRBJ2-1; V: TRBV11-2; size: once; D: .; length: 13; CDR3: CTCCSELYNEQFF; DNA: TGTACCTGCTGCTCAGAATTATACAATGAGCAGTTCTTC
J: TRBJ2-5; V: TRBV12-3/TRBV12-4; size: .; D: TRBD2; length: 13; CDR3: CVSLLAGVEAQYF; DNA: TGTGTCAGTTTGCTAGCGGGAGTGGAGGCCCAGTACTTC
J: TRBJ2-1; V: TRBV5-1; size: few; D: .; length: 13; CDR3: CANSSVQDNEQFF; DNA: TGCGCCAACAGCTCAGTTCAAGACAATGAGCAGTTCTTC
J: TRBJ1-1; V: TRBV7-3; size: many; D: .; length: 15; CDR3: CASSLAGGGDAEAFF; DNA: TGTGCCAGCAGCTTAGCCGGGGGAGGGGACGCTGAAGCTTTCTTT
J: TRBJ2-6; V: TRBV6-5; size: .; D: .; length: 17; CDR3: CVSSLGSGSSGTNVLTF; DNA: TGTGTCAGCAGTTTGGGTTCTGGATCCTCTGGGACCAACGTCCTGACTTTC
J: TRBJ1-5; V: TRBV6-1; size: .; D: .; length: 14; CDR3: CASSEVRERASQHF; DNA: TGTGCCAGCAGTGAGGTGAGGGAAAGGGCGTCCCAGCATTTT
J: TRBJ1-2; V: TRBV4-1; size: few; D: TRBD1; length: 14; CDR3: CASSQDREDYGYTF; DNA: TGTGCCAGCAGCCAAGACAGGGAGGACTATGGCTACACCTTC
J: TRBJ2-7; V: TRBV11-2; size: .; D: .; length: 15; CDR3: CASSLRWTRVNEQYF; DNA: TGTGCCAGCAGCTTACGATGGACGCGGGTAAATGAGCAGTACTTC
J: TRBJ2-6; V: TRBV6-2/TRBV6-3; size: .; D: TRBD2; length: 18; CDR3: CARSTLAGGNSGANVLTF; DNA: TGTGCCAGGAGTACCCTAGCGGGAGGGAACTCTGGGGCCAACGTCTTGACTTTC
J: TRBJ2-2; V: TRBV29-1; size: once; D: TRBD2; length: 16; CDR3: CSVAGLAAMNTGKLFF; DNA: TGCAGCGTAGCGGGACTAGCGGCAATGAACACCGGGAAGCTGTTTTTT
J: TRBJ1-1; V: TRBV11-3; size: .; D: .; length: 13; CDR3: CANSLGFGSEAFF; DNA: TGTGCCAACAGCTTAGGATTCGGCAGTGAAGCATTCTTT
J: TRBJ1-6; V: TRBV7-9; size: many; D: .; length: 12; CDR3: CASSLIHTPLHF; DNA: TGTGCCAGCAGCCTCATACACACACCCCTCCACTTT
J: TRBJ1-1; V: TRBV28; size: .; D: .; length: 15; CDR3: CASSFSQEMNTEALF; DNA: TGTGCTAGCAGTTTTTCACAGGAGATGAACACTGAAGCTCTCTTT
J: TRBJ2-1; V: TRBV6-1; size: .; D: TRBD1; length: 15; CDR3: CVSSETGGMFNEQFF; DNA: TGTGTCAGCAGTGAGACAGGGGGTATGTTCAATGAGCAGTTCTTC
J: TRBJ2-2; V: TRBV28; size: many; D: .; length: 16; CDR3: CASSFSGPLGTGELFF; DNA: TGTGCCAGCAGTTTTTCGGGACCCTTGGGGACCGGGGAGCTGTTTTTT
J: TRBJ2-1; V: TRBV12-3/TRBV12-4; size: .; D: TRBD1; length: 13; CDR3: CASSLGQGNEQFF; DNA: TGTGCCAGCAGTCTCGGACAGGGCAACGAGCAGTTCTTC
J: TRBJ2-3; V: TRBV2; size: few; D: TRBD2; length: 13; CDR3: CASPGLAGNTQYF; DNA: TGTGCCAGCCCAGGACTAGCGGGAAATACGCAGTATTTT
J: TRBJ2-5; V: TRBV11-2; size: .; D: .; length: 14; CDR3: CASSFSDGQKTQYF; DNA: TGTGCCAGCAGCTTCAGCGATGGACAAAAGACCCAGTACTTC
J: TRBJ2-7; V: TRBV29-1; size: .; D: .; length: 16; CDR3: CSSMTSGTGTPYEQHF; DNA: TGCAGCTCCATGACATCTGGGACCGGCACTCCCTACGAGCAACACTTC
J: TRBJ1-2; V: TRBV7-9; size: .; D: TRBD1; length: 17; CDR3: CASISGPQGGRNYGYTF; DNA: TGTGCCAGCATCTCCGGACCCCAGGGGGGGCGCAACTATGGCTACACCTTC
J: TRBJ2-7; V: TRBV11-1; size: few; D: TRBD1; length: 13; CDR3: CTNRGKRSYEQYF; DNA: TGTACCAACAGGGGGAAGCGATCCTACGAGCAATACTTC
J: TRBJ2-3; V: TRBV4-2; size: .; D: .; length: 16; CDR3: CGSSQEARPKSDTQYF; DNA: TGTGGCAGTAGCCAAGAAGCAAGGCCTAAGTCAGATACGCAGTATTTT
J: TRBJ1-1; V: TRBV11-2; size: .; D: .; length: 14; CDR3: CASSPLWQNTEVFF; DNA: TGTGCCAGCAGCCCTCTCTGGCAGAACACTGAAGTTTTCTTT
J: TRBJ2-1; V: TRBV4-1; size: .; D: .; length: 16; CDR3: CASSQELTGGQSEQFF; DNA: TGCGCCAGCAGCCAAGAGCTGACTGGTGGGCAAAGTGAGCAGTTCTTC
J: TRBJ1-2; V: TRBV4-1; size: .; D: TRBD1; length: 16; CDR3: CASGHRGQGTGYGYTF; DNA: TGCGCCAGTGGCCACCGTGGACAGGGGACGGGCTATGGCTACACCTTC
J: TRBJ2-3; V: TRBV10-2; size: .; D: .; length: 12; CDR3: CASSHTRGKTYF; DNA: TGCGCCAGCAGTCACACTCGCGGGAAAACGTATTTT
J: TRBJ2-7; V: TRBV11-1; size: .; D: TRBD2; length: 13; CDR3: CASGGERSYEQYF; DNA: TGTGCCAGCGGGGGGGAGCGATCCTATGAGCAATACTTC
J: TRBJ2-1; V: TRBV12-5; size: .; D: .; length: 19; CDR3: CASGMVLGLTVDPYNEHFF; DNA: TGTGCTAGTGGTATGGTACTGGGTTTGACCGTGGACCCATACAATGAGCACTTCTTC
J: TRBJ1-2; V: TRBV29-1; size: .; D: .; length: 18; CDR3: CSVGAPTGTRVSDYGYTF; DNA: TGCAGCGTTGGGGCACCAACAGGAACTCGAGTGTCTGACTATGGCTACACCTTC
J: TRBJ2-1; V: TRBV30; size: .; D: TRBD2; length: 13; CDR3: CVWSPSGNNGQLF; DNA: TGTGTCTGGAGTCCCAGCGGGAACAATGGGCAGCTCTTC
J: TRBJ1-2; V: TRBV6-5; size: .; D: TRBD1; length: 17; CDR3: CASKGGQGDRFGYGRTF; DNA: TGTGCCAGCAAGGGGGGACAGGGGGATCGATTCGGCTATGGCCGCACCTTC
J: TRBJ2-1; V: TRBV5-1; size: .; D: .; length: 17; CDR3: CASSSSSGLVSHNEQFF; DNA: TGCGCCAGCAGCTCCTCCTCCGGTCTAGTGTCCCACAATGAGCAGTTCTTC
J: TRBJ2-2; V: TRBV12-3/TRBV12-4; size: .; D: .; length: 14; CDR3: CTSNDRGASGELFF; DNA: TGTACCAGCAATGATCGGGGGGCAAGCGGGGAACTGTTTTTT
J: TRBJ1-1; V: TRBV4-1; size: .; D: TRBD1; length: 16; CDR3: CASSIGTGALNSEAFF; DNA: TGCGCCAGCAGCATCGGGACAGGGGCCCTGAACAGTGAAGCTTTCTTT
J: TRBJ2-7; V: TRBV6-5; size: .; D: .; length: 15; CDR3: CASTRTLTHPYEQYF; DNA: TGTGCCAGCACTCGGACCCTAACCCATCCGTATGAGCAGTACTTC
J: TRBJ1-3; V: TRBV6-2/TRBV6-3; size: .; D: .; length: 13; CDR3: CASSDNPRNTIYF; DNA: TGTGCCAGCAGTGACAACCCTCGAAACACCATATATTTT
J: TRBJ2-1; V: TRBV4-1; size: once; D: TRBD2; length: 19; CDR3: CASLQDRGGRARVRNEQFF; DNA: TGCGCCAGCCTCCAAGACCGAGGAGGGAGGGCCAGGGTCCGCAATGAGCAGTTCTTC